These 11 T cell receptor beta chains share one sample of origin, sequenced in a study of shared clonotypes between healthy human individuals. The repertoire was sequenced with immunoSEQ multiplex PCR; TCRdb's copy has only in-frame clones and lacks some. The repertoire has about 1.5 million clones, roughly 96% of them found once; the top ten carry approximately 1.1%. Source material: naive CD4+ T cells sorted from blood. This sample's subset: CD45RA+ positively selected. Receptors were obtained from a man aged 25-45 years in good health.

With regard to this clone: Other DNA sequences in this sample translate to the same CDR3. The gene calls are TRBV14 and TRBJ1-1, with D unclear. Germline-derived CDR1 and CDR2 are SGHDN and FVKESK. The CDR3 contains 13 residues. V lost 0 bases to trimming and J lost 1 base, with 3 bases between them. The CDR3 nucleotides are TGTGCCAGCAGCCAAGACTGGAACACTGAAGCTTTCTTT. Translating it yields CASSQDWNTEAFF.

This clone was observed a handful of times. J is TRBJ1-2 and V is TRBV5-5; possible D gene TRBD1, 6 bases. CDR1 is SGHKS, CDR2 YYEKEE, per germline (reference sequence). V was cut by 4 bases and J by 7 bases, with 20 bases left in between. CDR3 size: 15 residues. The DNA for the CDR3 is TGTGCCAGCAGCCGAACCGGGGGCAGGGTGGGTGGCTACACCTTC. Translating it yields CASSRTGGRVGGYTF.

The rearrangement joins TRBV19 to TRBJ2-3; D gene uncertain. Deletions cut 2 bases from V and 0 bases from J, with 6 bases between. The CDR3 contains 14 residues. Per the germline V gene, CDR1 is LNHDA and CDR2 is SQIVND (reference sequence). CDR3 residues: CASSILGSTDTQYF. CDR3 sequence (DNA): TGTGCCAGTAGTATACTGGGGAGCACAGATACGCAGTATTTT.

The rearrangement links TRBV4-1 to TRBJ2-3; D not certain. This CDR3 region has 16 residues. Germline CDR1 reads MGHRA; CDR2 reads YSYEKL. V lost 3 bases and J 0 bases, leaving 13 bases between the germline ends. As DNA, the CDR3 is TGCGCCAGCAGCCACCGGAGTTTGTCTAGCACAGATACGCAGTATTTT. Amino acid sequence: CASSHRSLSSTDTQYF.

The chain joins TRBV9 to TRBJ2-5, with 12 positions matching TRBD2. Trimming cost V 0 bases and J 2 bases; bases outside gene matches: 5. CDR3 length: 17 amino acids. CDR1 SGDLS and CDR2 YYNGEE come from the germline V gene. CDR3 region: CASSVGGLAGGQETQYF. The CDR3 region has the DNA TGTGCCAGCAGCGTAGGGGGGCTAGCGGGAGGGCAAGAGACCCAGTACTTC.

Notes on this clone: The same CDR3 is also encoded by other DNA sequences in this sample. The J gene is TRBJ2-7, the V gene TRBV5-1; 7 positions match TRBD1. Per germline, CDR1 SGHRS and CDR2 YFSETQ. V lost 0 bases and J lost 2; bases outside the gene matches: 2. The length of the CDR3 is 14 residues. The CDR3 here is CASSLEGTAYEQYF. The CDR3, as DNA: TGCGCCAGCAGCTTGGAGGGGACAGCCTACGAGCAGTACTTC.

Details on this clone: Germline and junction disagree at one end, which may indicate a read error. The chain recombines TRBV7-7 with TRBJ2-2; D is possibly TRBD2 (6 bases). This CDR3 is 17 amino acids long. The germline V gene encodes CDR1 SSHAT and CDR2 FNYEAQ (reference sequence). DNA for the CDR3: TGTGCTAGCAGCGCAACTCGGGCGGGGACGAACACCGGGGAGCTGTTTTTT. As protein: CASSATRAGTNTGELFF.

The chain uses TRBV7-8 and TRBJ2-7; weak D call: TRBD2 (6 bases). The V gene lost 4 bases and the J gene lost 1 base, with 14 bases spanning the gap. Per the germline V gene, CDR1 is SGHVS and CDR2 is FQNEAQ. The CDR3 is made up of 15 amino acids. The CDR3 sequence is CASSSTPRGSYEQYF. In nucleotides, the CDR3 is TGTGCCAGCAGCTCGACCCCGCGGGGTTCCTACGAGCAGTACTTC.

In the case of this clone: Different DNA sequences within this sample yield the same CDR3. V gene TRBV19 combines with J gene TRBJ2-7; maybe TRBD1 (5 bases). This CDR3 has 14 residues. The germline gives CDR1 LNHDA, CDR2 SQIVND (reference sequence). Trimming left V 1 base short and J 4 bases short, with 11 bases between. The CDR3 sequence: CASSIVGRAYEQYF. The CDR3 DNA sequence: TGTGCCAGTAGTATAGTGGGCAGGGCGTACGAGCAGTACTTC.

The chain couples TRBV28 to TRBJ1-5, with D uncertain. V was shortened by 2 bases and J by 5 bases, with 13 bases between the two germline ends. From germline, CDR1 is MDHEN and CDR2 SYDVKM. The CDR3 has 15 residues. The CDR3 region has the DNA TGTGCCAGCAGTTTACGTGTTGTACAGTATCAGCCCCAGCATTTT. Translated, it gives CASSLRVVQYQPQHF.

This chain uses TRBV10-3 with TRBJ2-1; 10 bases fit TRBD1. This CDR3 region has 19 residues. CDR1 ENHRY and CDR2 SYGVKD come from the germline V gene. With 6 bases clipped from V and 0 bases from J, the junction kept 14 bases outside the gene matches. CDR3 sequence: CAIREDRGIAGGSYNEQFF. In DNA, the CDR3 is TGTGCCATCAGGGAGGACAGGGGGATTGCGGGCGGCTCCTACAATGAGCAGTTCTTC.